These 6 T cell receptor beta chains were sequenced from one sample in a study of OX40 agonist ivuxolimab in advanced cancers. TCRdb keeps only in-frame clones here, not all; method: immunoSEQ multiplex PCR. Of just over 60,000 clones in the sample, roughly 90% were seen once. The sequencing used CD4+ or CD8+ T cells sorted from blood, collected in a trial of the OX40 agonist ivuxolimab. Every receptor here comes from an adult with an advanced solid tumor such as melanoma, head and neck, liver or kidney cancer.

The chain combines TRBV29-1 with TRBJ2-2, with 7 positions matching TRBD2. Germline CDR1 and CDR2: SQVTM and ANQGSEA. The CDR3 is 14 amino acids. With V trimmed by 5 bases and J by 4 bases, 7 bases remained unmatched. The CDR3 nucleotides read TGCAGCGTTCTAACGGGAGGTGGCACCGGGGAGCTGTTTTTT. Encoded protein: CSVLTGGGTGELFF.

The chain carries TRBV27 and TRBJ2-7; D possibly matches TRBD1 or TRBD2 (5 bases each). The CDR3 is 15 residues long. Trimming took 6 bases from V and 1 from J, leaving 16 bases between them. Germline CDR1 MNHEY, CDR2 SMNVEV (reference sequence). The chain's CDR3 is CASRKGLGRSYEQYF. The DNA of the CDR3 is TGTGCCAGCAGGAAGGGATTGGGACGGTCCTACGAGCAGTACTTC.

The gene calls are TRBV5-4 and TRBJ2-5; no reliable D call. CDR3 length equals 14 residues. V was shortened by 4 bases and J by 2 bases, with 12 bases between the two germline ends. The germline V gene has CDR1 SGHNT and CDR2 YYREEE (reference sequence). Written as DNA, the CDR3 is TGTGCCAGCAGCCCCGAGGCCTTTCAAGAGACCCAGTACTTC. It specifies CASSPEAFQETQYF.

DNA for the CDR3: TGCGCCAGCAGCTTGGACGGGGGGCCCTACAATGAGCAGTTCTTC. It codes for CASSLDGGPYNEQFF. V gene TRBV5-1 combines with J gene TRBJ2-1; a possible D gene is TRBD2 (7 bases). V gave up 0 bases and J gave up 2 bases, with 9 bases separating them. The CDR3 runs 15 residues. In germline, CDR1 is SGHRS, CDR2 YFSETQ.

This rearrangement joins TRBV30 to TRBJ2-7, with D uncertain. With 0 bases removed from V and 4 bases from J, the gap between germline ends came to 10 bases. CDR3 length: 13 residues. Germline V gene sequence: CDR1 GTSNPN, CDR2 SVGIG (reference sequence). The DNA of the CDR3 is TGTGCCTGGAGTGTAAACGGAGAGTACGAGCAGTACTTC. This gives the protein CAWSVNGEYEQYF.

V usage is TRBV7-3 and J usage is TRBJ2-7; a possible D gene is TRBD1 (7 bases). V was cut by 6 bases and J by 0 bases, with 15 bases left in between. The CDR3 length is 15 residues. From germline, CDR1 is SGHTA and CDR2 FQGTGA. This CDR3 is CASRTGQGGSYEQYF. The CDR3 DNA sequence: TGTGCCAGCAGGACGGGTCAGGGGGGCTCCTACGAGCAGTACTTC.